A selection of T cell receptor beta chains follows, all from one sample in a study of shared clonotypes between healthy human individuals. Sequencing was performed with immunoSEQ multiplex PCR; in TCRdb, only in-frame clones are kept and a portion is missing. The table shows hundreds of thousands of clones, with 75% to 85% occurring only once. The sample consisted of PBMCs. These receptors came from a woman aged 40 to 49 in good health. Some clones in this sample may be carry-over from other donors' samples. Both conserved end residues are part of each CDR3. A D gene is named only where the DNA matches it firmly. Size is stated for part of the rows, as once, few or many counts, or as a class when the clone is expanded.

V gene: TRBV7-8
J gene: TRBJ2-1
clone size: .
D gene: .
CDR3 protein: CASSLESQASSYNEQFF
CDR3 DNA: TGTGCCAGCAGCTTAGAATCCCAGGCCAGCTCCTACAATGAGCAGTTCTTC

V gene: TRBV6-1
J gene: TRBJ2-7
clone size: .
D gene: TRBD1
CDR3 protein: CASSEPRQGITYEQYF
CDR3 DNA: TGTGCCAGCAGTGAGCCCCGACAGGGTATTACCTACGAGCAGTACTTC

V gene: TRBV5-1
J gene: TRBJ2-5
clone size: .
D gene: .
CDR3 protein: CASSSSTSQETQYF
CDR3 DNA: TGCGCCAGCAGCTCTTCAACTAGCCAAGAGACCCAGTACTTC

V gene: TRBV5-1
J gene: TRBJ1-5
clone size: .
D gene: TRBD1
CDR3 protein: CASSAGTADQPQHF
CDR3 DNA: TGCGCCAGCAGCGCCGGGACAGCGGATCAGCCCCAGCATTTT

V gene: TRBV19
J gene: TRBJ1-2
clone size: .
D gene: .
CDR3 protein: CASSPDSIRGYTF
CDR3 DNA: TGTGCCAGTAGTCCCGACAGTATTCGGGGCTACACCTTC

V gene: TRBV28
J gene: TRBJ1-1
clone size: .
D gene: TRBD1
CDR3 protein: CASSSPTGPSGTEAFF
CDR3 DNA: TGTGCCAGCAGTTCACCGACAGGGCCTAGTGGCACTGAAGCTTTCTTT

V gene: TRBV5-7
J gene: TRBJ1-5
clone size: .
D gene: TRBD1
CDR3 protein: CASSLIEDRAYHRTQHF
CDR3 DNA: TGTGCCAGCAGCTTGATTGAGGACAGGGCCTACCATCGGACCCAGCATTTT

V gene: TRBV2
J gene: TRBJ2-7
clone size: .
D gene: .
CDR3 protein: CASKIEQGHEQYF
CDR3 DNA: TGTGCCAGCAAGATCGAACAGGGCCACGAGCAGTACTTC

V gene: TRBV11-2
J gene: TRBJ1-5
clone size: .
D gene: .
CDR3 protein: CASSSQLNQPQHF
CDR3 DNA: TGTGCCAGCAGCTCTCAACTCAATCAGCCCCAGCATTTT

V gene: TRBV28
J gene: TRBJ2-1
clone size: .
D gene: .
CDR3 protein: CASSFPNNEQFF
CDR3 DNA: TGTGCCAGCAGTTTTCCGAACAATGAGCAGTTCTTC

V gene: TRBV7-2
J gene: TRBJ2-7
clone size: .
D gene: TRBD2
CDR3 protein: CASSWEGTSGTYEQYF
CDR3 DNA: TGTGCCAGCAGCTGGGAAGGGACTAGCGGTACCTACGAGCAGTACTTC

V gene: TRBV7-9
J gene: TRBJ2-7
clone size: .
D gene: .
CDR3 protein: CASSLYYEQYF
CDR3 DNA: TGTGCCAGCAGCTTATATTACGAGCAGTACTTC

V gene: TRBV27
J gene: TRBJ2-7
clone size: .
D gene: TRBD2
CDR3 protein: CASRATSEYYEQYF
CDR3 DNA: TGTGCCAGCAGAGCGACTAGCGAGTACTACGAGCAGTACTTC

V gene: TRBV7-2
J gene: TRBJ2-7
clone size: .
D gene: TRBD1
CDR3 protein: CASSSRTGGGEQYF
CDR3 DNA: TGTGCCAGCAGCTCTCGGACAGGGGGAGGCGAGCAGTACTTC

V gene: TRBV6-1
J gene: TRBJ2-4
clone size: few
D gene: .
CDR3 protein: CASSEVGQNIQYF
CDR3 DNA: TGTGCCAGCAGTGAAGTAGGACAGAACATTCAGTACTTC

V gene: TRBV12-5
J gene: TRBJ2-5
clone size: .
D gene: TRBD1
CDR3 protein: CASAFAGGTETQYF
CDR3 DNA: TGTGCTAGTGCCTTCGCAGGGGGAACGGAGACCCAGTACTTC

V gene: TRBV30
J gene: TRBJ1-5
clone size: .
D gene: .
CDR3 protein: CAWSSSGNQPQHF
CDR3 DNA: TGTGCCTGGAGTTCCAGCGGAAATCAGCCCCAGCATTTT

V gene: TRBV7-9
J gene: TRBJ1-3
clone size: .
D gene: .
CDR3 protein: CASSLVVLNTIYF
CDR3 DNA: TGTGCCAGCAGCTTAGTAGTGCTAAACACCATATATTTT

V gene: TRBV4-3
J gene: TRBJ2-3
clone size: few
D gene: .
CDR3 protein: CASSQGSREWTDTQYF
CDR3 DNA: TGCGCCAGCAGCCAAGGAAGCAGGGAATGGACAGATACGCAGTATTTT

V gene: TRBV30
J gene: TRBJ1-2
clone size: .
D gene: TRBD1
CDR3 protein: CAWSSTGWDYGYTF
CDR3 DNA: TGTGCCTGGAGTTCGACAGGGTGGGACTATGGCTACACCTTC

V gene: TRBV5-1
J gene: TRBJ2-1
clone size: .
D gene: TRBD2
CDR3 protein: CASSPGLAGVEQFF
CDR3 DNA: TGCGCCAGCAGCCCCGGACTAGCGGGAGTTGAGCAGTTCTTC

V gene: TRBV19
J gene: TRBJ1-3
clone size: .
D gene: TRBD1
CDR3 protein: CASSQDRGPGNTIYF
CDR3 DNA: TGTGCCAGTAGCCAGGACAGGGGGCCTGGAAACACCATATATTTT

V gene: TRBV6-4
J gene: TRBJ2-3
clone size: .
D gene: TRBD2
CDR3 protein: CASSQLSGVSTDTQYF
CDR3 DNA: TGTGCCAGCAGTCAGCTGAGCGGGGTGAGCACAGATACGCAGTATTTT

V gene: TRBV10-3
J gene: TRBJ2-7
clone size: .
D gene: .
CDR3 protein: CAISEQGLPAYEQYF
CDR3 DNA: TGTGCCATCAGTGAACAAGGGCTGCCGGCCTACGAGCAGTACTTC

V gene: TRBV5-1
J gene: TRBJ2-1
clone size: .
D gene: TRBD2
CDR3 protein: CASSGGSGYNEQFF
CDR3 DNA: TGCGCCAGCAGCGGCGGGAGTGGCTACAATGAGCAGTTCTTC

V gene: TRBV7-9
J gene: TRBJ1-2
clone size: .
D gene: .
CDR3 protein: CASSHKVQGRYGYTF
CDR3 DNA: TGTGCCAGCAGCCATAAAGTGCAGGGGCGGTATGGCTACACCTTC

V gene: TRBV28
J gene: TRBJ2-7
clone size: .
D gene: .
CDR3 protein: CASSFMLGTYEQYF
CDR3 DNA: TGTGCCAGCAGTTTTATGCTAGGGACCTACGAGCAGTACTTC